The source of this T cell receptor (beta chain) is a study of tumor and adjacent non-tumor tissue in lung cancer. Looking at the study overall: Aged about 31 to 80 years, patients included under 13 men and a few women with stage I to III disease. Study-level results: Compared with tumor, normal lung showed significantly lower TCR diversity. Normal lung showed higher cumulative top 100 clone frequency than tumor.

No cell sorting was done before RNA was extracted from the tissue. Distant lung tissue was collected more than 3 cm away from the tumor edge. On this clonotype itself: Its cognate antigen is unknown. A read error may be the cause here, since a much bigger clone is one base away.

The library came from three nested PCR rounds adapted from ARM-PCR protocols. TCRdb re-derived calls from the multiplex PCR reads in MiXCR, one entry per CDR3 protein. The sample contains approximately 110,000 distinct CDR3 sequences, 62% of which appear only once. The CDR3 length is 13 residues. After removal of 4 bases from V and 4 bases from J, the junction contained 2 bases not matched to a gene. This rearrangement joins TRBV12-3 or TRBV12-4 to TRBJ1-1; TRBD1 matches at 8 bases. The TCR originated in a man in his 60s with non-small cell lung cancer. Input material: distant non-tumor lung tissue. The CDR3 region is CASSSDRGTEAFF. The CDR3 coding sequence is TGTGCCAGCAGTTCTGACAGGGGCACTGAAGCTTTCTTT.